Shown below are 16 T cell receptor beta chains from a single sample sequenced in a study of blood T cell repertoires in COVID-19. Produced via immunoSEQ multiplex PCR; TCRdb's table is partial and in-frame only. The sample yields around 30,000 clones, about 92% seen once. The sequencing input was peripheral blood. The receptors stem from a man in his 70s with active or convalescent COVID-19.

The rearrangement joins TRBV7-2 to TRBJ1-4; unclear D gene. Germline V gene sequence: CDR1 SGHTA, CDR2 FQGNSA. This CDR3 is 14 amino acids long. V was cut by 6 bases and J by 3 bases, with 11 bases left in between. The CDR3 DNA reads TGTGCCAGCAGGCTAAACGGGGCTAATGAAAAACTGTTTTTT. Translating gives CASRLNGANEKLFF. Complete variable domain (other parts from reference TRBV7-2 and TRBJ1-4): GAGVSQSPSNKVTEKGKDVELRCDPISGHTALYWYRQSLGQGLEFLIYFQGNSAPDKSGLPSDRFSAERTGGSVSTLTIQRTQQEDSAVYLCASRLNGANEKLFFGSGTQLSVL.

The V and J genes are TRBV2 and TRBJ1-6, with D possibly matching TRBD1 (6 bases). Germline V gene lookup returns CDR1 SNHLY and CDR2 FYNNEI. V was shortened by 6 bases and J by 5 bases, with 14 bases between the two germline ends. The CDR3 sequence is 15 residues long. The CDR3 DNA follows: TGTGCCAGCAGGGCCAACAGGGATAATAATTCACCCCTCCACTTT. Translation: CASRANRDNNSPLHF. Variable domain in full (rest from reference TRBV2 and TRBJ1-6): EPEVTQTPSHQVTQMGQEVILRCVPISNHLYFYWYRQILGQKVEFLVSFYNNEISEKSEIFDDQFSVERPDGSNFTLKIRSTKLEDSAMYFCASRANRDNNSPLHFGNGTRLTVT.

The chain uses TRBV4-3 and TRBJ2-1, with D hard to call. This CDR3 is 15 amino acids long. Trimming left V 6 bases short and J 0 bases short, with 12 bases between. In germline, CDR1 is LGHNA, CDR2 YSLEER. CDR3 in amino acids: CASSPARNSYNEQFF. The CDR3 nucleotides read TGCGCCAGCAGTCCCGCGCGGAACTCCTACAATGAGCAGTTCTTC.

The CDR3 here is CASSVNSARDRAYF. CDR3 nucleotide sequence: TGTGCCAGCAGCGTTAACTCCGCCCGGGACAGGGCGTACTTC. The chain joins TRBV7-3 to TRBJ2-5, with TRBD1 matching 9 bases. Germline V lookup: CDR1 SGHTA, CDR2 FQGTGA. J lost 13 bases, V lost 5 bases, and 14 bases had no gene match. There are 14 residues in the CDR3.

The rearrangement joins TRBV15 to TRBJ2-2, with TRBD2 as a possible D gene (5 bases). This CDR3 spans 14 amino acids. CDR1 and CDR2 from the germline V gene are LNHNV and YYDKDF (reference sequence). Trimming left V 1 base short and J 4 bases short, with 7 bases between. CDR3 nucleotide sequence: TGTGCCACCAGCAGAGCGGGGTCCACCGGGGAGCTGTTTTTT. It is translated as CATSRAGSTGELFF.

This chain connects TRBV3-1 (or the pseudogene TRBV3-2) to TRBJ1-2; tentative D call: TRBD1 (6 bases). Per the germline V gene, CDR1 is LGHDT and CDR2 is YNNKEL (reference sequence). The CDR3 contains 15 residues. The V and J ends lost 2 bases and 2 bases respectively, with 12 bases between them. As DNA, the CDR3 is TGTGCCAGCAGCCAACCCAACGGACAGAACTATGGCTACACCTTC. This gives the protein CASSQPNGQNYGYTF.

This chain connects TRBV6-5 to TRBJ1-2; weak D call: TRBD1 (5 bases). Per germline, CDR1 MNHEY and CDR2 SVGAGI. The V end was cut by 3 bases, the J end by 8 bases, with 22 bases between. CDR3 length equals 16 residues. For the CDR3, the DNA is TGTGCCAGCAGTTATCAAGCTCCGGGGGTCGGAATGGGCTACACCTTC. Protein product: CASSYQAPGVGMGYTF.

The chain recombines TRBV7-9 with TRBJ2-1, with 11 positions matching TRBD2. The germline V gene encodes CDR1 SEHNR and CDR2 FQNEAQ (reference sequence). There are 16 residues in the CDR3. J gave up 9 bases and V 1 base, and 8 bases lay outside the gene matches. The CDR3 DNA is TGTGCCAGCAGCTTAGTAGCACTAGCGGGAGAGGGTGAGCAGTTCTTC. Its protein is CASSLVALAGEGEQFF.

This clone was observed a handful of times. The chain carries TRBV7-9 and TRBJ1-2, with a possible D match to TRBD1 (6 bases). The V end lost 0 bases, the J end lost 2 bases, and 13 bases lay between the germline ends. The germline V gene has CDR1 SEHNR and CDR2 FQNEAQ (reference sequence). The CDR3 is 16 amino acids. CDR3 DNA sequence: TGTGCCAGCAGCTTAGCGTCGTTACAGGGAAACTATGGCTACACCTTC. This codes for CASSLASLQGNYGYTF. The whole variable domain, filled in from reference TRBV7-9 and TRBJ1-2, reads DTGVSQNPRHKITKRGQNVTFRCDPISEHNRLYWYRQTLGQGPEFLTYFQNEAQLEKSRLLSDRFSAERPKGSFSTLEIQRTEQGDSAMYLCASSLASLQGNYGYTFGSGTRLTVV.

This clone has only one observation. The rearrangement links TRBV6-1 to TRBJ2-7; TRBD2 aligns across 7 bases. J was trimmed by 5 bases and V by 3 bases; bases with no gene match: 4. CDR1 MNHNS and CDR2 SASEGT come from the germline V gene. CDR3 length: 13 residues. In DNA, the CDR3 is TGTGCCAGCAGTGAGGGGGGGGTAAACGAGCAGTACTTC. Its translation: CASSEGGVNEQYF.

This clone appeared a few times. The V gene is TRBV6-2 or TRBV6-3, the J gene TRBJ2-3, with 10 nucleotides matching TRBD1. The CDR3 totals 14 residues. The V and J ends lost 4 bases and 11 bases, in that order; junction bases with no gene match: 9. CDR1 and CDR2 from the germline V gene are MNHEY and SVGEGT. The CDR3 DNA reads as TGTGCCAGCAGTTCCCCGGGACAGGGGATAGGGCAGTATTTT. Translation: CASSSPGQGIGQYF.

The V gene is TRBV28, the J gene TRBJ2-3; D perhaps matches TRBD2 (7 bases). Germline V gene data show CDR1 as MDHEN and CDR2 as SYDVKM. V shed 3 bases and J shed 2 bases, with 18 bases lying between them. The CDR3 extends over 17 amino acids. In DNA, the CDR3 is TGTGCCAGCAGTTTGGGGGCCTGGGGGACTAACACAGATACGCAGTATTTT. Translated: CASSLGAWGTNTDTQYF.

The V gene is TRBV7-9, the J gene TRBJ2-2, with a tentative D call TRBD1 (5 bases). The V gene lost 5 bases and the J gene lost 2 bases, with 9 bases spanning the gap. The CDR3 has 14 amino acids. The V gene's germline CDR1 is SEHNR and CDR2 FQNEAQ (reference sequence). The CDR3 coding sequence is TGTGCCAGCAGCCAGGGCGGAAACACCGGGGAGCTGTTTTTT. It translates to CASSQGGNTGELFF.

This clone was recorded only once. The chain joins TRBV18 to TRBJ2-3, with D perhaps matching TRBD1 (6 bases). Germline V gene sequence: CDR1 KGHSH, CDR2 LQKENI. Trimming cost V 5 bases and J 2 bases, with 8 bases left between them. The CDR3 spans 13 residues. CDR3 coding DNA: TGTGCCAGCTCAAGGGGGATCACAGATACGCAGTATTTT. It specifies CASSRGITDTQYF.

The chain carries TRBV9 and TRBJ1-6; 7 nucleotides agree with TRBD1. Germline-derived CDR1 and CDR2 are SGDLS and YYNGEE. Unmatched junction bases numbered 6, after V lost 2 bases and J lost 7 bases. There are 15 residues in the CDR3. The CDR3 reads CASSVGQAVNSPLHF. The DNA of the CDR3 is TGTGCCAGCAGCGTCGGACAGGCGGTAAATTCACCCCTCCACTTT. Combining the CDR3 with reference TRBV9 and TRBJ1-6 gives the whole variable domain DSGVTQTPKHLITATGQRVTLRCSPRSGDLSVYWYQQSLDQGLQFLIQYYNGEERAKGNILERFSAQQFPDLHSELNLSSLELGDSALYFCASSVGQAVNSPLHFGNGTRLTVT.

This sequence joins TRBV6-6 and TRBJ2-7; TRBD2 matches at 7 bases. The germline gives CDR1 MNHNY, CDR2 SVGAGI (reference sequence). The CDR3 is 15 amino acids. Trimming at V came to 5 bases and at J to 4 bases, leaving 11 bases not matched to a gene. CDR3 bases: TGTGCCAGCAGTATCGGGGGGACGGGAGGATACGAGCAGTACGTC. Amino acids: CASSIGGTGGYEQYV.